This T cell receptor (beta chain) stems from a study of T cells in Graves' hyperthyroidism and ophthalmopathy. Study-level points and caveats: The model forecast ophthalmopathy, anticipating it by a median around 6.5 months before onset.

From RNA transcripts, TCR beta CDR3 regions were amplified. During a first-round RT-PCR of the TCR CDR3, the HTBI primer set was used. TCRdb independently ran MiXCR on the multiplex PCR reads; one entry per CDR3 protein. The sample includes 500,000 to 800,000 distinct CDR3 sequences, 14% of them seen just once. The CDR3 has 12 amino acids. Trimming took 7 bases from V and 1 from J, leaving 9 bases between them. CDR1 is SQVTM and CDR2 is ANQGSEA in the germline V gene. This clonotype was detected ten times or more. Antigen unknown. The chain has TRBV29-1 and TRBJ2-3, with D tentatively TRBD2 (6 bases). The source material was blood. The TCR comes from a woman aged 50 to 60 with Graves' ophthalmopathy. The CDR3 region has the DNA TGCAGCGCCAGACTAGGCACAGATACGCAGTATTTT. It yields the protein CSARLGTDTQYF.